Listed below are T cell receptor beta chains from one sample, sequenced in a study of OX40 agonist ivuxolimab in advanced cancers. TCRdb's copy holds only in-frame clones and misses some; the assay was immunoSEQ multiplex PCR. Counted here are about 51,000 clones, around 77% occurring once; the ten biggest clones make up approximately 2%. Specimen: CD4+ or CD8+ T cells sorted from blood, collected in a trial of the OX40 agonist ivuxolimab. Source of these receptors: an adult with an advanced solid tumor such as melanoma, head and neck, liver or kidney cancer. The CDR3 runs from the conserved cysteine through the conserved F or W. A D gene is named only where the DNA matches it firmly. The size of a clone is reported for some rows only, either as once, few or many, or as a class for expanded clones.

D	V	J	size	CDR3	DNA
NA	TRBV28	TRBJ1-2	few	CATKGRPTNYGYTF	TGTGCCACCAAAGGCAGACCAACTAACTATGGCTACACCTTC
NA	TRBV28	TRBJ2-3	few	CASSFDTRTDTQYF	TGTGCCAGCAGTTTTGACACGCGCACAGATACGCAGTATTTT
NA	TRBV13	TRBJ1-1	few	CASSLGRVTEAFF	TGTGCCAGCAGCTTAGGCCGGGTCACTGAAGCTTTCTTT
NA	TRBV27	TRBJ2-3	NA	CASSLTPLGDTQYF	TGTGCCAGCAGTTTAACGCCCCTCGGAGATACGCAGTATTTT
NA	TRBV4-1	TRBJ2-4	NA	CASSLVVVGKNIQYF	TGCGCCAGCAGCCTAGTGGTGGTCGGCAAAAACATTCAGTACTTC
NA	TRBV5-1	TRBJ1-2	NA	CASSLAGIGYTF	TGCGCCAGCAGCTTGGCAGGGATCGGCTACACCTTC
NA	TRBV15	TRBJ2-4	NA	CATSRELGKNIQYF	TGTGCCACCAGCAGGGAACTTGGCAAAAACATTCAGTACTTC
TRBD1	TRBV10-3	TRBJ1-6	NA	CAIRPGQGDGFPSPLHF	TGTGCCATCAGACCGGGACAGGGAGACGGGTTTCCTTCACCCCTCCACTTT
TRBD1	TRBV5-6	TRBJ1-6	NA	CASSLGRRRQGASPLHF	TGTGCCAGCAGCTTGGGGAGGCGAAGACAGGGAGCTTCACCCCTCCACTTT
NA	TRBV23-1	TRBJ2-1	NA	CASKPVRGHSYNEQFF	TGCGCCAGCAAGCCCGTCCGGGGACACTCCTACAATGAGCAGTTCTTC
TRBD1	TRBV29-1	TRBJ1-1	NA	CSVRDRPNTEAFF	TGCAGCGTGAGGGACAGGCCAAACACTGAAGCTTTCTTT
TRBD2	TRBV25-1	TRBJ2-7	NA	CASSAGLAGWGEQYF	TGTGCCAGCAGTGCTGGACTAGCGGGCTGGGGCGAGCAGTACTTC
NA	TRBV10-3	TRBJ2-2	NA	CAISRDRSYTGELFF	TGTGCCATCAGTCGAGACAGAAGCTACACCGGGGAGCTGTTTTTT
TRBD2	TRBV5-4	TRBJ2-7	NA	CASSLASGRRGPYEQYF	TGTGCCAGCAGCTTGGCTAGCGGGAGGAGGGGACCCTACGAGCAGTACTTC
TRBD1	TRBV27	TRBJ1-5	NA	CASSFGLGQGANQPQHF	TGTGCCAGCAGTTTTGGTTTGGGACAGGGGGCTAATCAGCCCCAGCATTTT
NA	TRBV7-9	TRBJ2-5	NA	CASSLQDGPAGTQYF	TGTGCCAGCAGCTTACAGGATGGCCCCGCCGGGACCCAGTACTTC
NA	TRBV2	TRBJ2-7	NA	CANGLGGTYEQYF	TGTGCCAACGGACTCGGGGGTACCTACGAGCAGTACTTC
TRBD1	TRBV6-1	TRBJ2-7	many	CASSLNRGYEQYF	TGTGCCAGCAGTCTGAACAGGGGCTACGAGCAGTACTTC
TRBD1	TRBV7-9	TRBJ1-2	NA	CASSSERQGEGYTF	TGTGCCAGCAGTTCCGAGAGACAGGGCGAGGGCTACACCTTC
NA	TRBV6-1	TRBJ1-2	NA	CASSEIGSGLYGYTF	TGTGCCAGCAGTGAAATCGGGAGTGGACTATATGGCTACACCTTC
NA	TRBV7-3	TRBJ1-1	NA	CASSLEGRATEAFF	TGTGCCAGCAGCTTAGAGGGCAGAGCGACTGAAGCTTTCTTT
TRBD1	TRBV7-9	TRBJ2-7	NA	CATEGTGGYEQYF	TGTGCCACCGAGGGGACAGGTGGCTACGAGCAGTACTTC
NA	TRBV30	TRBJ2-3	NA	CAWSPLPDTQYF	TGTGCCTGGAGCCCTCTGCCAGATACGCAGTATTTT
NA	TRBV30	TRBJ2-3	NA	CAWTLAGDTQYF	TGTGCCTGGACCCTAGCTGGAGATACGCAGTATTTT
NA	TRBV5-1	TRBJ2-7	once	CASSNQPSSTEQYF	TGCGCCAGCAGCAACCAACCGTCGTCGACGGAGCAGTACTTC
NA	TRBV5-1	TRBJ1-6	NA	CASSLGGFGPDNSPLHF	TGCGCCAGCAGCTTGGGGGGGTTCGGCCCGGATAATTCACCCCTCCACTTT
NA	TRBV10-3	TRBJ2-5	NA	CAISDHLSDETQYF	TGTGCCATCAGTGACCACCTAAGCGACGAGACCCAGTACTTC
TRBD1	TRBV19	TRBJ1-2	NA	CASSMRQGASGYTF	TGTGCCAGTAGTATGCGACAGGGGGCGAGTGGCTACACCTTC
TRBD2	TRBV5-8	TRBJ2-1	once	CASSLPLAGGPLGGRNEQFF	TGTGCCAGCAGCTTACCCTTAGCGGGAGGACCCCTGGGGGGGAGGAATGAGCAGTTCTTC
TRBD2	TRBV4-1	TRBJ2-1	NA	CASSLRTSGDHNEQFF	TGCGCCAGCAGCCTTCGGACTAGCGGGGATCACAATGAGCAGTTCTTC
NA	TRBV5-4	TRBJ2-1	NA	CASSLGTSSYNEQFF	TGTGCCAGCAGCTTGGGAACAAGCTCCTACAATGAGCAGTTCTTC
TRBD1	TRBV19	TRBJ2-2	NA	CASSRRQGTANTGELFF	TGTGCCAGTAGTAGGAGACAGGGCACCGCTAACACCGGGGAGCTGTTTTTT
NA	TRBV15	TRBJ1-2	NA	CATSIYRLGEYSYGYTF	TGTGCCACCAGCATTTATCGCTTGGGGGAATACAGCTATGGCTACACCTTC
TRBD1	TRBV9	TRBJ1-2	few	CASSVHPGTVNYGYTF	TGTGCCAGCAGCGTCCACCCCGGGACAGTAAACTATGGCTACACCTTC
TRBD1	TRBV6-1	TRBJ1-4	many	CASRGTVSNEKLFF	TGTGCCAGCAGGGGGACAGTGAGTAATGAAAAACTGTTTTTT
NA	TRBV4-2	TRBJ1-6	NA	CASSQDRVYNSPLHF	TGTGCCAGCAGCCAAGACAGGGTCTATAATTCACCCCTCCACTTT
NA	TRBV19	TRBJ2-7	NA	CASRGSYEQYF	TGTGCCAGTAGGGGCTCCTACGAGCAGTACTTC
NA	TRBV6-1	TRBJ2-7	NA	CASSEAPGVQYF	TGTGCCAGCAGTGAAGCCCCGGGTGTGCAGTACTTC
NA	TRBV20-1	TRBJ1-1	NA	CSGEGHTEAFF	TGCAGTGGGGAGGGCCACACTGAAGCTTTCTTT
TRBD1	TRBV5-1	TRBJ1-4	NA	CASRRTGERNEKLFF	TGCGCCAGCAGAAGGACAGGGGAGAGGAATGAAAAACTGTTTTTT
TRBD1	TRBV27	TRBJ1-1	NA	CASSLSWAGGEAFF	TGTGCCAGCAGTTTATCGTGGGCAGGGGGTGAAGCTTTCTTT
TRBD2	TRBV29-1	TRBJ2-1	NA	CSVEGGRTSYNEQFF	TGCAGCGTTGAGGGCGGGAGGACTTCCTACAATGAGCAGTTCTTC
NA	TRBV15	TRBJ1-1	NA	CATSSPRGVDNTEAFF	TGTGCCACCAGCAGTCCCCGGGGGGTGGATAACACTGAAGCTTTCTTT
TRBD2	TRBV19	TRBJ2-1	few	CASSTPSGRGLVEQFF	TGTGCCAGTAGTACCCCTAGCGGGAGGGGCTTAGTCGAGCAGTTCTTC
NA	TRBV7-3	TRBJ1-2	NA	CASSLEHRRGYTF	TGTGCCAGCAGCTTGGAACACAGAAGAGGCTACACCTTC
NA	TRBV4-1	TRBJ2-1	once	CASTRGRGEYNEQFF	TGCGCCAGCACCCGGGGAAGGGGCGAATACAATGAGCAGTTCTTC
TRBD2	TRBV5-1	TRBJ2-1	NA	CASSFSLAGNNEQFF	TGCGCCAGCAGCTTTAGTCTAGCGGGGAACAATGAGCAGTTCTTC
NA	TRBV4-1	TRBJ2-7	NA	CASSRVKEGVYEQYF	TGCGCCAGCAGCCGGGTTAAGGAGGGCGTCTACGAGCAGTACTTC
NA	TRBV6-1	TRBJ2-1	NA	CASSGTPRGNEQFF	TGTGCCAGCTCGGGGACTCCACGCGGAAATGAGCAGTTCTTC
NA	TRBV19	TRBJ2-2	NA	CASSWGRSNTGELFF	TGTGCCAGTAGTTGGGGGAGGTCCAACACCGGGGAGCTGTTTTTT
TRBD1	TRBV29-1	TRBJ1-1	NA	CSVAGQAYTEAFF	TGCAGCGTGGCAGGACAGGCGTACACTGAAGCTTTCTTT
TRBD1	TRBV5-1	TRBJ2-6	NA	CASSRDRAGANVLTF	TGCGCCAGCAGCAGAGACAGGGCTGGGGCCAACGTCCTGACTTTC
NA	TRBV9	TRBJ2-3	few	CASSVGAGATDTQYF	TGTGCCAGCAGCGTCGGGGCAGGGGCCACAGATACGCAGTATTTT
NA	TRBV10-3	TRBJ2-2	NA	CAISESLRDGELFF	TGTGCCATCAGTGAGTCCCTTAGGGACGGGGAGCTGTTTTTT
NA	TRBV7-9	TRBJ1-4	once	CASSLGVREKLFF	TGTGCCAGCAGCTTAGGGGTTCGAGAAAAACTGTTTTTT
NA	TRBV16	TRBJ1-1	few	CASGLKWGSEAFF	TGTGCCAGCGGCCTTAAATGGGGGTCTGAAGCTTTCTTT
NA	TRBV11-2	TRBJ2-1	NA	CASSLVYRSSYNEQFF	TGTGCCAGCAGCTTAGTCTACCGAAGCTCCTACAATGAGCAGTTCTTC